This TCR beta chain is from a study of shared clonotypes between healthy human individuals. Method: immunoSEQ multiplex PCR; TCRdb's copy keeps in-frame clones and lacks some. The sample carries 2 million to 2.5 million clones, under 97% recorded once. Details on this clone: At the DNA level, this CDR3 is encoded by other sequences in the same sample as well.

CDR3 length: 14 amino acids. The V gene end was trimmed by 0 bases and the J gene end by 2 bases; junction bases not matched to a gene: 1. Per the germline V gene, CDR1 is SGDLS and CDR2 is YYNGEE. Sequences were obtained from naive CD4+ T cells sorted from blood. Subset: CD45RA+ positively selected. The chain carries TRBV9 and TRBJ2-7; TRBD1 matches at 8 bases. The receptor was derived from a man aged 18 to 30 in good health. CDR3 bases: TGTGCCAGCAGCGTAGGACAGGGGACCTACGAGCAGTACTTC. It yields the protein CASSVGQGTYEQYF.